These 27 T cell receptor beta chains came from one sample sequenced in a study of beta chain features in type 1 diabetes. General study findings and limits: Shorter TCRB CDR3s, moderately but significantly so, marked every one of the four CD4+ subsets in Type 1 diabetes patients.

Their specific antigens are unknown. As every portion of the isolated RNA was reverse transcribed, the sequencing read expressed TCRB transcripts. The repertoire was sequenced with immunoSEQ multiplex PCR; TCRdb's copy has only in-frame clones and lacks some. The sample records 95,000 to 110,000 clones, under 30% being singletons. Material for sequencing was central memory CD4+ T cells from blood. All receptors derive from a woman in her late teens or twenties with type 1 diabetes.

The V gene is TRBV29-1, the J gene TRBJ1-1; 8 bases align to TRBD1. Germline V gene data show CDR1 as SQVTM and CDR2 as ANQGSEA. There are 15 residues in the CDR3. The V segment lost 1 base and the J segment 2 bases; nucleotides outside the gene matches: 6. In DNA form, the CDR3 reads TGCAGCGTTGAAGCGCGGACAGGGCCTAACACTGAAGCTTTCTTT. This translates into CSVEARTGPNTEAFF.

CDR3 nucleotides: TGTGCCAGCAGCTTAGGATTGGCGGCCTACAATGAGCAGTTCTTC. Its translation: CASSLGLAAYNEQFF. This chain links TRBV7-9 with TRBJ2-1; D unresolved. CDR3 length equals 15 residues. The germline V gene encodes CDR1 SEHNR and CDR2 FQNEAQ (reference sequence). Trimming removed 1 base at V and 2 bases at J, with 9 bases between.

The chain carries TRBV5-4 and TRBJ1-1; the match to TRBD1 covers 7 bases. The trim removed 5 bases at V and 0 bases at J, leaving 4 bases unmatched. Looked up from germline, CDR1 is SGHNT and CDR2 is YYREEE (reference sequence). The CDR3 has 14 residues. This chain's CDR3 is CASRRQGLNTEAFF. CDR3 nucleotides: TGTGCCAGCAGGCGACAGGGCCTGAACACTGAAGCTTTCTTT.

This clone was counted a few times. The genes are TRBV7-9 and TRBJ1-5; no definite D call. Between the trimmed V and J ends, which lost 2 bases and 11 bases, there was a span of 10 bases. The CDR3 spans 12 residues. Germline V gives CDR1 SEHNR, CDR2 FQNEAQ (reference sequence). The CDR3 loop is CASSLSARSQHF. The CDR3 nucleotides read TGTGCCAGCAGCTTATCGGCGCGGTCCCAGCATTTT.

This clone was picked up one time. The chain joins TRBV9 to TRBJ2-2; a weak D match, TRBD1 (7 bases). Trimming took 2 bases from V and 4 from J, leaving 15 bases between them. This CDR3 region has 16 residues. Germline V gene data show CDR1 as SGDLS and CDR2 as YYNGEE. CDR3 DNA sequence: TGTGCCAGCAGCGTCAGGGGGGACAGTGGCACCGGGGAGCTGTTTTTT. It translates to CASSVRGDSGTGELFF.

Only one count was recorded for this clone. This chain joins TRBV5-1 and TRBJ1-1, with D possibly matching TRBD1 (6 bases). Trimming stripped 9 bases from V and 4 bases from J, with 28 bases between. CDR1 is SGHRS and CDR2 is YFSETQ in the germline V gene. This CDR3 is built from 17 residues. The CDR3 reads CATRSTLTGPTATEAFF. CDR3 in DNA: TGCGCCACCCGTTCAACTTTGACAGGACCCACCGCCACTGAAGCTTTCTTT.

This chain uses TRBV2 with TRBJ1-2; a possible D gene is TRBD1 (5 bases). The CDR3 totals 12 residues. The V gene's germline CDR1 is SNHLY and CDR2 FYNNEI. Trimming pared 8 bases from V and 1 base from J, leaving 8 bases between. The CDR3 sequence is CASSQGNYGYTF. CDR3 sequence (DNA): TGTGCCAGCTCCCAGGGTAACTATGGCTACACCTTC. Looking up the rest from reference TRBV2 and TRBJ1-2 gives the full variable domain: EPEVTQTPSHQVTQMGQEVILRCVPISNHLYFYWYRQILGQKVEFLVSFYNNEISEKSEIFDDQFSVERPDGSNFTLKIRSTKLEDSAMYFCASSQGNYGYTFGSGTRLTVV.

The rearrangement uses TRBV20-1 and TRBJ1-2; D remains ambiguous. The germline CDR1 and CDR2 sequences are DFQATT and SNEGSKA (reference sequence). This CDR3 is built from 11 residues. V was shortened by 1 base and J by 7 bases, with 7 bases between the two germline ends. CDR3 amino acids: CSARAQTGYTF. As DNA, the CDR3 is TGCAGTGCTAGAGCACAGACTGGCTACACCTTC.

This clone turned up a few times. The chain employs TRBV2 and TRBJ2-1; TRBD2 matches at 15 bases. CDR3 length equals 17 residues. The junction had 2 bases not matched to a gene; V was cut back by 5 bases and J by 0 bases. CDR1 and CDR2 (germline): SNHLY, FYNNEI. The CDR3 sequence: CASSPGLAGGSYNEQFF. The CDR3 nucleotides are TGTGCCAGCAGTCCGGGACTAGCGGGGGGCTCCTACAATGAGCAGTTCTTC.

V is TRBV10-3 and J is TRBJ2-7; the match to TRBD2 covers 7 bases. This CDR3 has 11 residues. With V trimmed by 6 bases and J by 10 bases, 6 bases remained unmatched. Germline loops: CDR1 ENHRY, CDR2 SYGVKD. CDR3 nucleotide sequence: TGTGCCATCAGCTCAGGGAGGGAACAGTACGTC. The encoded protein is CAISSGREQYV.

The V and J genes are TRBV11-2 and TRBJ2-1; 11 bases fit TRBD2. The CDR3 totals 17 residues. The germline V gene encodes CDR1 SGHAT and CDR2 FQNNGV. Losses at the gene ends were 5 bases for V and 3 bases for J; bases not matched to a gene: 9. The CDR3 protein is CASSGGPTSGNYNEQFF. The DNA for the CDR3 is TGTGCCAGCAGCGGAGGTCCGACTAGCGGGAACTACAATGAGCAGTTCTTC.

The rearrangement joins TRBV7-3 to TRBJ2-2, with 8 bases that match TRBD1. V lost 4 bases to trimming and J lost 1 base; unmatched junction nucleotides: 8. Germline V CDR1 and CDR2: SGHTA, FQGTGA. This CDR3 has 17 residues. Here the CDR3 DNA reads TGTGCCAGCAGCTCCCACGGACAGGGCCTGAACACCGGGGAGCTGTTTTTT. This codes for CASSSHGQGLNTGELFF.

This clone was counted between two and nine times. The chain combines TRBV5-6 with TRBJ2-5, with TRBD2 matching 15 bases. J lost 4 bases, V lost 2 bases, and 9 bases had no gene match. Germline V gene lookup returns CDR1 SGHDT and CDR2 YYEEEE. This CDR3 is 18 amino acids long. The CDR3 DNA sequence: TGTGCCAGCAGCTTTCACCGGACTAGCGGGAGGGCCGGAGAGACCCAGTACTTC. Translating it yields CASSFHRTSGRAGETQYF.

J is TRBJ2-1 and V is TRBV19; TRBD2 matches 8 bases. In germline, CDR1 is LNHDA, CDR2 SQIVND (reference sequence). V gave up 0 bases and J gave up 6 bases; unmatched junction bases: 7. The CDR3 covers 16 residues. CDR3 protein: CASSIDGGGTRNEQFF. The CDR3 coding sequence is TGTGCCAGTAGTATAGATGGCGGGGGGACGCGCAATGAGCAGTTCTTC.

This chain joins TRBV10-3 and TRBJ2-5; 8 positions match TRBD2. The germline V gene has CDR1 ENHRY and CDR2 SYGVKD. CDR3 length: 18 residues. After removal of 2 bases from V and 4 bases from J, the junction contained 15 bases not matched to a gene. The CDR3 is CAISEPGGAGVSRETQYF. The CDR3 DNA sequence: TGTGCCATCAGTGAGCCCGGGGGAGCGGGAGTTTCTCGAGAGACCCAGTACTTC.

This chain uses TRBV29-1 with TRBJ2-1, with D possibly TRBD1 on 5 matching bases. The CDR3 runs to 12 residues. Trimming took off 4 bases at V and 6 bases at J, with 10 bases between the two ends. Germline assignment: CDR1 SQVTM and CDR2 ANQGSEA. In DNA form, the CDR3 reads TGCAGCGTTGGATGGGGCTCCAATGAGCAGTTCTTC. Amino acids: CSVGWGSNEQFF.

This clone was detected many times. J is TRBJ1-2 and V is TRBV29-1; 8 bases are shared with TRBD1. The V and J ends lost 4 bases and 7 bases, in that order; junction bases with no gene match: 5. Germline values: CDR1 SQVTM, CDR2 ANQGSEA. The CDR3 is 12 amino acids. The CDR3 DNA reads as TGCAGCGTTGGGTCAGGGGGCCGTGGCTACACCTTC. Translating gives CSVGSGGRGYTF.

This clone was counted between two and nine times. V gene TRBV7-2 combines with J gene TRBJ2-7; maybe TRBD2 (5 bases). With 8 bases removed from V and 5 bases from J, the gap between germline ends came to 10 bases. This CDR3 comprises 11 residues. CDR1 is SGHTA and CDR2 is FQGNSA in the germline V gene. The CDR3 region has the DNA TGTGCCAGCGGGAGACGGGACGAGCAGTACTTC. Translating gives CASGRRDEQYF.

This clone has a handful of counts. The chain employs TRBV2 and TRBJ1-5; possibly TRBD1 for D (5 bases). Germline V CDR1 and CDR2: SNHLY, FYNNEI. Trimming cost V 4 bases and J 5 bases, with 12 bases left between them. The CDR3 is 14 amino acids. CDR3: CASSGNGGDQPQHF. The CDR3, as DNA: TGTGCCAGCAGTGGTAACGGAGGGGATCAGCCCCAGCATTTT.

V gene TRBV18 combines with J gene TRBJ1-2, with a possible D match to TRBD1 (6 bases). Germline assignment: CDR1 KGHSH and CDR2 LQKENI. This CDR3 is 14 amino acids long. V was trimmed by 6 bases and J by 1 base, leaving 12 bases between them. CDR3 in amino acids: CASSSTGINYGYTF. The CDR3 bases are TGTGCCAGCTCTTCAACAGGGATTAACTATGGCTACACCTTC.

CDR3 sequence (DNA): TGTGCCAGCAGCCCGGAGCCAGGGGGGTTCTCCGAGCAGTACTTC. Amino acids: CASSPEPGGFSEQYF. The chain links TRBV14 to TRBJ2-7; D perhaps matches TRBD1 (7 bases). Germline lookup yields CDR1 SGHDN and CDR2 FVKESK. V was trimmed by 4 bases and J by 6 bases, leaving 19 bases between them. CDR3 length: 15 residues. Complete variable domain (other parts from reference TRBV14 and TRBJ2-7): EAGVTQFPSHSVIEKGQTVTLRCDPISGHDNLYWYRRVMGKEIKFLLHFVKESKQDESGMPNNRFLAERTGGTYSTLKVQPAELEDSGVYFCASSPEPGGFSEQYFGPGTRLTVT.

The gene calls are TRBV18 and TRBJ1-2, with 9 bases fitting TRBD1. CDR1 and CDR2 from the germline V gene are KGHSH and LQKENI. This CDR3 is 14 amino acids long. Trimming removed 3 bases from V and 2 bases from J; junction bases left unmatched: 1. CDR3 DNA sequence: TGTGCCAGCTCACCGGGGACAGGGAACTATGGCTACACCTTC. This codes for CASSPGTGNYGYTF.

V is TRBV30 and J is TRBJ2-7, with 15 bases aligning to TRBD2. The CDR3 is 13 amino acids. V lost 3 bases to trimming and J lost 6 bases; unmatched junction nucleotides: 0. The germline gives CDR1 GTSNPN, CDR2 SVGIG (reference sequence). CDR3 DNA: TGTGCCTGGAGGGGACTAGCGGGAGGCGAGCAGTACTTC. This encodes CAWRGLAGGEQYF.

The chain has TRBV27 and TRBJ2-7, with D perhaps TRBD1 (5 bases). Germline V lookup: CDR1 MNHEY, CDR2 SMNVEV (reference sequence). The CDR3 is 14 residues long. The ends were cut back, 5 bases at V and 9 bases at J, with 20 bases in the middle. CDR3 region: CASSQQVPTSGQYF. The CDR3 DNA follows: TGTGCCAGCAGTCAACAGGTTCCTACGAGTGGGCAGTACTTC.

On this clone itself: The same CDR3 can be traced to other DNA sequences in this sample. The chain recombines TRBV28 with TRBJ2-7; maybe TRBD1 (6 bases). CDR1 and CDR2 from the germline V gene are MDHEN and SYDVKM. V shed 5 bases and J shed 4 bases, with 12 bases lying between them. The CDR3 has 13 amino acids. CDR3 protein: CASSPGQTYEQYF. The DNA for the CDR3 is TGTGCCAGCAGTCCCGGACAGACATACGAGCAGTACTTC.

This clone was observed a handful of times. CDR3 protein: CASSLGLAGNTDTQYF. The CDR3 nucleotides read TGCGCCAGCAGCTTGGGACTAGCGGGAAACACAGATACGCAGTATTTT. The chain joins TRBV5-1 to TRBJ2-3, with 11 bases identical to TRBD2. The CDR3 consists of 16 residues. Per the germline V gene, CDR1 is SGHRS and CDR2 is YFSETQ. V lost 0 bases and J lost 2; bases outside the gene matches: 2.

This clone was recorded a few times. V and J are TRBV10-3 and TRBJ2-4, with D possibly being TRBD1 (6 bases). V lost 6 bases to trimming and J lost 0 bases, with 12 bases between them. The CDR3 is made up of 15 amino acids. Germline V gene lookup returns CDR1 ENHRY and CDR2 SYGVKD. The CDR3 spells CAISSTGLAKNIQYF. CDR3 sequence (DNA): TGTGCCATCAGCTCGACAGGTTTAGCCAAAAACATTCAGTACTTC.